The 10 T cell receptor beta chains below were found in one sample sequenced in a study of T cells in Graves' hyperthyroidism and ophthalmopathy. Amplified TCR beta CDR3 regions derived from RNA transcripts. The HTBI primer set drove a first-round RT-PCR of the TCR CDR3. TCRdb used MiXCR to reprocess the multiplex PCR reads, holding one entry per CDR3 protein. Seen here are 600,000 or so distinct CDR3 sequences, roughly 46% observed once, and the top ten hold roughly 8.2%. The sample taken for sequencing was peripheral blood or thyroid tissue (not recorded which). Receptors were obtained from a woman younger than 35 with Graves' hyperthyroidism.

The V gene is TRBV29-1, the J gene TRBJ2-3; D may correspond to TRBD1 or TRBD2 (5 bases each). CDR3 length: 12 residues. The germline gives CDR1 SQVTM, CDR2 ANQGSEA. Trimming left V 8 bases short and J 2 bases short, with 11 bases between. In DNA, the CDR3 is TGCAGCCCCGGGGCTATCACAGATACGCAGTATTTT. Translating gives CSPGAITDTQYF.

V gene TRBV25-1 combines with J gene TRBJ1-4; 8 bases fit TRBD1. This CDR3 is 16 amino acids long. Germline loops: CDR1 MGHDK, CDR2 SYGVNS. This CDR3 is CANTGQGVATNEKLFF. The DNA for the CDR3 is TGTGCAAACACCGGACAGGGAGTTGCGACTAATGAAAAACTGTTTTTT.

This sequence joins TRBV7-9 and TRBJ1-4; a weak D match, TRBD1 (5 bases). The germline V gene encodes CDR1 SEHNR and CDR2 FQNEAQ (reference sequence). The CDR3 has 15 residues. Deletions cut 5 bases from V and 8 bases from J, with 18 bases between. The CDR3 here is CASSPSYSRGEKLFF. Written as DNA, the CDR3 is TGTGCCAGCAGCCCGTCCTATTCTAGGGGCGAAAAACTGTTTTTT.

This sequence joins TRBV6-1 and TRBJ2-5, with a weak D call TRBD1 (6 bases). Germline loops: CDR1 MNHNS, CDR2 SASEGT. V was shortened by 10 bases and J by 9 bases, with 21 bases between the two germline ends. CDR3 size: 13 residues. The DNA for the CDR3 is TGTGCCATCACCTGGGACATCGATCAGCCCCAGTACTTC. As protein: CAITWDIDQPQYF.

In the case of this clonotype: One junction end disagrees with the germline gene, perhaps due to a read error. This chain joins TRBV19 and TRBJ2-7; 10 bases fit TRBD2. CDR1 and CDR2 from the germline V gene are LNHDA and SQIVND (reference sequence). The CDR3 runs to 11 residues. CDR3 coding DNA: TGTGCCAGTAGTCCCCCTACTAGCGGGATCTTC. Protein sequence: CASSPPTSGIF.

This chain joins TRBV7-8 and TRBJ1-2; D gene ambiguous. V lost 0 bases, J lost 14 bases, and 19 bases lay in between. The CDR3 has 14 amino acids. Germline V gives CDR1 SGHVS, CDR2 FQNEAQ. CDR3 protein: CASSLALGFGASTF. The CDR3, as DNA: TGTGCCAGCAGCTTAGCTCTGGGGTTCGGCGCTTCGACCTTC.

CDR3 sequence: CSARELRGGMNTEAFF. In DNA form, the CDR3 reads TGCAGTGCTAGAGAGCTGCGAGGGGGCATGAACACTGAAGCTTTCTTT. V is TRBV20-1 and J is TRBJ1-1, with 7 bases fitting TRBD1. The germline gives CDR1 DFQATT, CDR2 SNEGSKA (reference sequence). The CDR3 length is 16 residues. V dropped 0 bases and J dropped 0; count of bases not matched to a gene: 7.

The chain employs TRBV19 and TRBJ2-7; D might be TRBD1 or TRBD2, each matching 5 bases. With 1 base removed from V and 0 bases from J, the gap between germline ends came to 13 bases. The CDR3 runs 16 residues. Germline lookup yields CDR1 LNHDA and CDR2 SQIVND (reference sequence). The CDR3 protein is CASSIGWGRSSYEQYF. CDR3 nucleotide sequence: TGTGCCAGTAGTATAGGCTGGGGACGGAGCTCCTACGAGCAGTACTTC. Based on the CDR3 plus reference TRBV19 and TRBJ2-7, the full variable domain is DGGITQSPKYLFRKEGQNVTLSCEQNLNHDAMYWYRQDPGQGLRLIYYSQIVNDFQKGDIAEGYSVSREKKESFPLTVTSAQKNPTAFYLCASSIGWGRSSYEQYFGPGTRLTVT.

The table lists this clonotype with a few counts. This chain joins TRBV19 and TRBJ1-5; 11 bases agree with TRBD1. After removal of 6 bases from V and 3 bases from J, the junction contained 10 bases not matched to a gene. This CDR3 is built from 17 residues. CDR1 and CDR2 (germline): LNHDA, SQIVND (reference sequence). CDR3: CASRPQDRGRNNQPQHF. The CDR3 DNA follows: TGTGCCAGTAGACCACAGGACAGGGGGCGGAACAATCAGCCCCAGCATTTT. The full variable domain, with the rest looked up from reference TRBV19 and TRBJ1-5, is DGGITQSPKYLFRKEGQNVTLSCEQNLNHDAMYWYRQDPGQGLRLIYYSQIVNDFQKGDIAEGYSVSREKKESFPLTVTSAQKNPTAFYLCASRPQDRGRNNQPQHFGDGTRLSIL.

This chain connects TRBV9 to TRBJ1-2; D perhaps matches TRBD1 (6 bases). The V and J ends lost 5 bases and 3 bases respectively, with 14 bases between them. The germline V gene encodes CDR1 SGDLS and CDR2 YYNGEE. The CDR3 covers 14 residues. The chain's CDR3 is CASSSGGTYYGYTF. CDR3 nucleotides: TGTGCCAGCAGTTCCGGCGGGACATACTATGGCTACACCTTC.